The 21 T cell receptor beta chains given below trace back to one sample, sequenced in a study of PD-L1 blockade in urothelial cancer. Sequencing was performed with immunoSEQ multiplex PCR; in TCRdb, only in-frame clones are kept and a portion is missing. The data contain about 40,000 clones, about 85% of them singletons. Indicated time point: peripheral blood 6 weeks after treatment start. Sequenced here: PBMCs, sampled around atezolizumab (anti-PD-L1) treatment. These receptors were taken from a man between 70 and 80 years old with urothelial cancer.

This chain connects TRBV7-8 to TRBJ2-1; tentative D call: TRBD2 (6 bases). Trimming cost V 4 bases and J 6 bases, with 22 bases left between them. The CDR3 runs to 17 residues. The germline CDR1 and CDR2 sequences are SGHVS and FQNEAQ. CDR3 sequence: CASSSDGRGRSRNEQFF. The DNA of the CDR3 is TGTGCCAGCAGCTCCGACGGGCGGGGACGATCACGCAATGAGCAGTTCTTC.

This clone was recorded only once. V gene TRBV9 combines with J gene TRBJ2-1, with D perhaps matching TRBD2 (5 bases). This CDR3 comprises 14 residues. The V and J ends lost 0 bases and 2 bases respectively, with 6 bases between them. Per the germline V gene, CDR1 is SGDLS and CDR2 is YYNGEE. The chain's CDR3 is CASSVGGPYNEQFF. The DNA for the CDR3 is TGTGCCAGCAGCGTAGGCGGGCCCTACAATGAGCAGTTCTTC.

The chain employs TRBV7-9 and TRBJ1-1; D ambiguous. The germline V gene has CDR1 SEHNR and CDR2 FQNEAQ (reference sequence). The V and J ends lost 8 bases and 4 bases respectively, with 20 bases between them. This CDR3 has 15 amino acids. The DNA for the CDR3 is TGTGCCAGCGTGGGTGGGAGGGCCGGCGGCACTGAAGCTTTCTTT. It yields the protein CASVGGRAGGTEAFF.

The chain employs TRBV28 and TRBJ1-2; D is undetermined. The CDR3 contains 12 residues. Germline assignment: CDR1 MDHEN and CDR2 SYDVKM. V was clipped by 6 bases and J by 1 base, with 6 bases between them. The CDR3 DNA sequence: TGTGCCAGCAGACTAATTAACTATGGCTACACCTTC. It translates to CASRLINYGYTF.

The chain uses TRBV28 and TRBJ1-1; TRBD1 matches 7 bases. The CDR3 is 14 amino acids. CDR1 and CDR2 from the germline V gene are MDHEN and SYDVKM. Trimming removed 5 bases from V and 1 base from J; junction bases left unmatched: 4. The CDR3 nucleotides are TGTGCCAGCAGTAAAGACAGGGCGAACACTGAAGCTTTCTTT. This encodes CASSKDRANTEAFF.

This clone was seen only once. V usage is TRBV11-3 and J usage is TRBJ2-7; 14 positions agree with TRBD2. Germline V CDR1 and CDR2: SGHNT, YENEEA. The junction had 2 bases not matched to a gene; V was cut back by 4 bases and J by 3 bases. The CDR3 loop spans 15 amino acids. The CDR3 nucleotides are TGTGCCAGCAGCTCGGGACTAGCGGGGGACTACGAGCAGTACTTC. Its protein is CASSSGLAGDYEQYF. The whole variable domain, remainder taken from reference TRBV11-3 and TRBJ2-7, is EAGVVQSPRYKIIEKKQPVAFWCNPISGHNTLYWYLQNLGQGPELLIRYENEEAVDDSQLPKDRFSAERLKGVDSTLKIQPAELGDSAVYLCASSSGLAGDYEQYFGPGTRLTVT.

The CDR3 region is CAWSVRGSRDTQYF. The CDR3 nucleotides read TGTGCCTGGAGTGTAAGGGGTTCGCGCGACACGCAGTATTTT. This chain joins TRBV30 and TRBJ2-3; tentatively, D is TRBD1 (5 bases). This CDR3 has 14 amino acids. From germline, CDR1 is GTSNPN and CDR2 SVGIG (reference sequence). Deletions cut 0 bases from V and 9 bases from J, with 16 bases between.

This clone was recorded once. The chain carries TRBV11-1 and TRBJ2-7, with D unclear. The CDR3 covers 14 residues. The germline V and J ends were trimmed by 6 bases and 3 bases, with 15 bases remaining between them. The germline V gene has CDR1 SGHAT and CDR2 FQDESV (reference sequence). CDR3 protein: CASRGELPRYEQYF. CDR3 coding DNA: TGTGCCAGCAGAGGAGAGCTTCCCCGCTACGAGCAGTACTTC.

The CDR3 loop is CASSTGQGSSYNEQFF. The CDR3 region has the DNA TGTGCCAGCTCAACGGGACAGGGGAGCTCCTACAATGAGCAGTTCTTC. The genes are TRBV18 and TRBJ2-1, with 10 positions matching TRBD1. CDR3 size: 16 residues. V lost 5 bases, J lost 0 bases, and 4 bases stayed unmatched. Germline CDR1 KGHSH, CDR2 LQKENI.

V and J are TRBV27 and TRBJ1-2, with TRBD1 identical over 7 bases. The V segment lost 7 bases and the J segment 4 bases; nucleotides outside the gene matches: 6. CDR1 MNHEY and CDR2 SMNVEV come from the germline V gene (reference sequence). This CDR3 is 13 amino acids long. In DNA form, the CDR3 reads TGTGCCAGCACCCGGACAGGTAGCTATGGCTACACCTTC. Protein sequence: CASTRTGSYGYTF.

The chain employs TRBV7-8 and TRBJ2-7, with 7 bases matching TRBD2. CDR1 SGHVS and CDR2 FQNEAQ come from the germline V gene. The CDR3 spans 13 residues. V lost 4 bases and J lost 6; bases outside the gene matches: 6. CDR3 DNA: TGTGCCAGCAGCTCCGGGGGGACCCGCGAGCAGTACTTC. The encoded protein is CASSSGGTREQYF.

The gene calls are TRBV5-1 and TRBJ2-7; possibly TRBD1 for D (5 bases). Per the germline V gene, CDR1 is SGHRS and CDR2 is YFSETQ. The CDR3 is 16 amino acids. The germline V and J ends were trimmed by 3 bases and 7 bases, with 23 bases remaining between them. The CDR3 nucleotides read TGCGCCAGCAGCTCGACAGCTAGTTACTCTTTAAAGGAGCAGTACTTC. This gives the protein CASSSTASYSLKEQYF.

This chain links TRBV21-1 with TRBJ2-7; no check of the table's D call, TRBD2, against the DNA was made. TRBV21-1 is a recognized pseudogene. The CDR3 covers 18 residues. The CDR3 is CASSKEQAGGLNSYEQYF. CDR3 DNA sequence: TGTGCCAGCAGCAAAGAGCAAGCGGGAGGGCTCAACTCCTACGAGCAGTACTTC.

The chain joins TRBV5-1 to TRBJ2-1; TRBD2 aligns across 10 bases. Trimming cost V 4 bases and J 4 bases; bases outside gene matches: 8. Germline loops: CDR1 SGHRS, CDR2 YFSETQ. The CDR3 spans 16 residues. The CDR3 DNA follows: TGCGCCAGCAGCGAGAAACTAGCGGGATTGTACAATGAGCAGTTCTTC. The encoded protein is CASSEKLAGLYNEQFF. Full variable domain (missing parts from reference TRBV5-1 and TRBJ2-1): KAGVTQTPRYLIKTRGQQVTLSCSPISGHRSVSWYQQTPGQGLQFLFEYFSETQRNKGNFPGRFSGRQFSNSRSEMNVSTLELGDSALYLCASSEKLAGLYNEQFFGPGTRLTVL.

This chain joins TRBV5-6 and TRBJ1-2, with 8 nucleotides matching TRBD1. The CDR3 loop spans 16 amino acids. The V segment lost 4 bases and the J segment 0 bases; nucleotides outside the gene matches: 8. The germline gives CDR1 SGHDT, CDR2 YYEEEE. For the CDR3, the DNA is TGTGCCAGCAGCGCGGGGACAGGCGAGACTAACTATGGCTACACCTTC. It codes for CASSAGTGETNYGYTF.

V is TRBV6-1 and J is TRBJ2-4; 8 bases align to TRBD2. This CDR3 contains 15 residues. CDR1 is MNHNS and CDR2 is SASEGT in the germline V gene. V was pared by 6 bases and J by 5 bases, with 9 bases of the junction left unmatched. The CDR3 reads CASRAGLAFENIQYF. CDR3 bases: TGTGCCAGCAGGGCCGGACTAGCCTTCGAAAACATTCAGTACTTC.

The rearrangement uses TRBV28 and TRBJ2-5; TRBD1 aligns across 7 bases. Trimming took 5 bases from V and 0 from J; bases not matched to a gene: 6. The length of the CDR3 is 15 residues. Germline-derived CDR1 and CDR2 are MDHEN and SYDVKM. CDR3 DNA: TGTGCCAGCAGTCCTGCGACAGGGTACCAAGAGACCCAGTACTTC. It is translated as CASSPATGYQETQYF.

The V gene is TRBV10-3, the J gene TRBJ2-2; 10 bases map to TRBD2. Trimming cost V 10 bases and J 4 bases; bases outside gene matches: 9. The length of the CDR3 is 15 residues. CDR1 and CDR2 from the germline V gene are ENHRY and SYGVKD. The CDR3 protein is CATGRTSGLTGELFF. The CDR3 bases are TGTGCCACCGGGAGGACTAGCGGACTCACCGGGGAGCTGTTTTTT.

DNA for the CDR3: TGTGCCAGCAGCTTTCGTGGTAGCGGGAGGCGGGATACGCAGTATTTT. This sequence encodes CASSFRGSGRRDTQYF. This chain uses TRBV11-2 with TRBJ2-3; TRBD2 aligns across 10 bases. The CDR3 has 16 amino acids. V was clipped by 3 bases and J by 6 bases; unmatched bases: 9. Germline V gene sequence: CDR1 SGHAT, CDR2 FQNNGV.

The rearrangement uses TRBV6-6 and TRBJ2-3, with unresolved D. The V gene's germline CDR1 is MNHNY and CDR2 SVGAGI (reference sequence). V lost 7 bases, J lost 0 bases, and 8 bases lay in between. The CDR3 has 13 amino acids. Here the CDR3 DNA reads TGTGCCAGCATGGAGTCTAGCACAGATACGCAGTATTTT. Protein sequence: CASMESSTDTQYF.

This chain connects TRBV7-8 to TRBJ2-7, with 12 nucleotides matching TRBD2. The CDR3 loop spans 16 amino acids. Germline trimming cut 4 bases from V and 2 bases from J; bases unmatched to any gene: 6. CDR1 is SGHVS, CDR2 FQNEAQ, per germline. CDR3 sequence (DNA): TGTGCCAGCAGCTCCAGGACTAGCGGGGCTGCCTACGAGCAGTACTTC. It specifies CASSSRTSGAAYEQYF.